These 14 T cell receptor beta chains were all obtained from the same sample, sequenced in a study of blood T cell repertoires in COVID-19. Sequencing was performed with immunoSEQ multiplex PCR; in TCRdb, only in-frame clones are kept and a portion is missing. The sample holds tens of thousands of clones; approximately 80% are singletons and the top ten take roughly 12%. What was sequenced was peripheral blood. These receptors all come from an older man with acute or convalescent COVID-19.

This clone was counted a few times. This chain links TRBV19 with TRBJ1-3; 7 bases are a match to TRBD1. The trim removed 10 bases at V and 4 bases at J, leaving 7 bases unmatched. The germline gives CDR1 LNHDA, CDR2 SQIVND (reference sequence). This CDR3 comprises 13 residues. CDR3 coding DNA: TGTGCCACCACCACAGGGGACGGAAACACCATATATTTT. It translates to CATTTGDGNTIYF.

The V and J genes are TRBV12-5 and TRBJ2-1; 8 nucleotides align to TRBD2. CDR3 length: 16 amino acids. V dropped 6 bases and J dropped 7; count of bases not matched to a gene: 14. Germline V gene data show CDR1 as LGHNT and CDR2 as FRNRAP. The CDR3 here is CASGALRSGGRNEQFF. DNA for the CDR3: TGTGCTAGTGGAGCCCTTAGGAGCGGGGGTAGGAATGAGCAGTTCTTC.

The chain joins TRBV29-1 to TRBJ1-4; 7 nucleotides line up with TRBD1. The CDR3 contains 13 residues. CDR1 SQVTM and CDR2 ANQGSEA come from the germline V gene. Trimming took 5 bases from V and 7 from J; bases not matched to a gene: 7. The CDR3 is CSVRDSGGEKLFF. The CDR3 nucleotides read TGCAGCGTTCGGGACAGCGGGGGTGAAAAACTGTTTTTT.

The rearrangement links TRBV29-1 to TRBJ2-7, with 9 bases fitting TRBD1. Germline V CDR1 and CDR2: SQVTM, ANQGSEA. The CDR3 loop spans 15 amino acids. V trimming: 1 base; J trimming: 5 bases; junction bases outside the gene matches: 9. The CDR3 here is CSVEASQGAKHEQYF. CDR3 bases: TGCAGCGTTGAAGCGTCACAGGGGGCGAAGCACGAGCAGTACTTC.

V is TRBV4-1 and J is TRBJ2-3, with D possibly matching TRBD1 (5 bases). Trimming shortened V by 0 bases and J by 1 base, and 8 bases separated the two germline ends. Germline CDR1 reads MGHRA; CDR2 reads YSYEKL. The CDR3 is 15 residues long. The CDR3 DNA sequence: TGCGCCAGCAGCCAAGAGGAACAGGGCACAGATACGCAGTATTTT. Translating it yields CASSQEEQGTDTQYF.

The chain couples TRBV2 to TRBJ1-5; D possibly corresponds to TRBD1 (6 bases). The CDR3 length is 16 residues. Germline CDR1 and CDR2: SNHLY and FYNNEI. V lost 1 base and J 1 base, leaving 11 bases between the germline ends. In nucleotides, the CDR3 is TGTGCCAGCAGTGAAGGGGGGGGCCGGAGCAATCAGCCCCAGCATTTT. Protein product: CASSEGGGRSNQPQHF.

The CDR3 reads CASSQGTRDRVGNTIYF. The CDR3 coding sequence is TGCGCCAGCAGCCAAGGAACCCGGGACAGGGTGGGAAACACCATATATTTT. The gene calls are TRBV4-1 and TRBJ1-3; 9 bases match TRBD1. From germline, CDR1 is MGHRA and CDR2 YSYEKL. The CDR3 has 17 amino acids. V gave up 1 base and J gave up 4 bases; unmatched junction bases: 8.

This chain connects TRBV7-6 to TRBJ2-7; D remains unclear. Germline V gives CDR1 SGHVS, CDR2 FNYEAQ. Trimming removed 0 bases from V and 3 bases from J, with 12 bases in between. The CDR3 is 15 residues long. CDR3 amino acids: CASSLAGQASYEQYF. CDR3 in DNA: TGTGCCAGCAGCTTAGCAGGCCAGGCAAGCTACGAGCAGTACTTC.

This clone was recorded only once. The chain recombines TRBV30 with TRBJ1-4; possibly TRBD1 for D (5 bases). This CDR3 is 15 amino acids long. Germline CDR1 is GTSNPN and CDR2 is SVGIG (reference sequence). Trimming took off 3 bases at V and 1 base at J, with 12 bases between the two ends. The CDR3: CAWRRGPLTNEKLFF. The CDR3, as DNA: TGTGCCTGGAGGCGGGGACCTCTAACTAATGAAAAACTGTTTTTT.

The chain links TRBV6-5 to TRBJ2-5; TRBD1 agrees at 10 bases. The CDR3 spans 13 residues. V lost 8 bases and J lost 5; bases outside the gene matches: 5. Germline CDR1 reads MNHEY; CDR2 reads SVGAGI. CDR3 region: CASGDRGWETQYF. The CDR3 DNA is TGTGCCAGCGGGGACAGGGGCTGGGAGACCCAGTACTTC.

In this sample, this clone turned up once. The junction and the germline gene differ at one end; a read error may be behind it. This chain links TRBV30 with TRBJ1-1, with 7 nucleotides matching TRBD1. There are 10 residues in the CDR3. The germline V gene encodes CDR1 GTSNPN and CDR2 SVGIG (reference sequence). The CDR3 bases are TGTGCCTTTCTGAAACAGGGGACGGCCTTT. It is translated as CAFLKQGTAF. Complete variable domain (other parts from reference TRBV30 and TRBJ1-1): SQTIHQWPATLVQPVGSPLSLECTVEGTSNPNLYWYRQAAGRGLQLLFYSVGIGQISSEVPQNLSASRPQDRQFILSSKKLLLSDSGFYLCAFLKQGTAFGQGTRLTVV.

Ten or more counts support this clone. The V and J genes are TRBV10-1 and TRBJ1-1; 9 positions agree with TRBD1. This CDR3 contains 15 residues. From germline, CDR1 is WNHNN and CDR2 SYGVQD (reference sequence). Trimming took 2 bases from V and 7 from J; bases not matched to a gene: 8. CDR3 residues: CASSERQGVNGEAFF. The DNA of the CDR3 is TGCGCCAGCAGTGAGCGACAGGGGGTGAATGGTGAAGCTTTCTTT.

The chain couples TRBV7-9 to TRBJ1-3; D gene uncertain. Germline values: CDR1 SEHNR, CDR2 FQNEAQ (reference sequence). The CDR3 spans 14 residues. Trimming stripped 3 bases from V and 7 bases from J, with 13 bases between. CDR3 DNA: TGTGCCAGCAGCTTGGGCAGGACGGGGAACACCATATATTTT. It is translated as CASSLGRTGNTIYF.

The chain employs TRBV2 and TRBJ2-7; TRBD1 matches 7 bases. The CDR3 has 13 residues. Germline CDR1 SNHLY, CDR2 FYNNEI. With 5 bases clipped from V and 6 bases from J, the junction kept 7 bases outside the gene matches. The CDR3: CASSPGTVGEQYF. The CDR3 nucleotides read TGTGCCAGCAGTCCTGGGACAGTGGGCGAGCAGTACTTC. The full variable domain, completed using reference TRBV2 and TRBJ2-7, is EPEVTQTPSHQVTQMGQEVILRCVPISNHLYFYWYRQILGQKVEFLVSFYNNEISEKSEIFDDQFSVERPDGSNFTLKIRSTKLEDSAMYFCASSPGTVGEQYFGPGTRLTVT.